These 11 T cell receptor beta chains share one sample of origin, sequenced in a study of cytomegalovirus exposure and HLA in healthy donors (dated by TCRdb to 2016 to 2017). The library was produced with the immunoSEQ multiplex PCR assay. The multiplex PCR relied on a mix of 60 forward primers for TCR Vbeta segments and 13 reverse primers for TCR Jbeta segments. Held by TCRdb, this immuneACCESS table contains in-frame sequences only and omits some clones. Under half of the omission traces to an unresolved V gene where checked; the cause of the rest is unknown. Present in this sample are 130,000 or so clones, more than 60% of which were seen just once. The ten biggest clones cover around 1.8% of the sample. The specimen was PBMCs. These receptors were collected from a male donor in good health and CMV-seronegative.

The chain is built from TRBV11-1 and TRBJ1-1; D not resolved. V lost 4 bases and J 3 bases, leaving 15 bases between the germline ends. Germline lookup yields CDR1 SGHAT and CDR2 FQDESV (reference sequence). There are 15 residues in the CDR3. The CDR3 nucleotides are TGTGCCAGCAGCTCGCCTCACGGGGATTACACTGAAGCTTTCTTT. Its protein product is CASSSPHGDYTEAFF.

The chain uses TRBV28 and TRBJ1-1; D gene uncertain. This CDR3 has 15 residues. V was shortened by 6 bases and J by 1 base, with 15 bases between the two germline ends. Germline CDR1 reads MDHEN; CDR2 reads SYDVKM. CDR3 DNA sequence: TGTGCCAGCAGGCCGCAGGAACTCAGGAACACTGAAGCTTTCTTT. The encoded protein is CASRPQELRNTEAFF.

This clone was observed a single time. The chain has TRBV27 and TRBJ2-7, with D possibly being TRBD2 (5 bases). The V gene's germline CDR1 is MNHEY and CDR2 SMNVEV (reference sequence). The V end was cut by 4 bases, the J end by 0 bases, with 13 bases between. The CDR3 has 15 amino acids. The CDR3: CASSYLAHDSYEQYF. The DNA of the CDR3 is TGTGCCAGCAGTTACCTAGCACACGACTCCTACGAGCAGTACTTC.

With respect to this clone: One junction end disagrees with the germline gene, perhaps due to a read error. The chain joins TRBV7-2 to TRBJ1-1; 10 bases match TRBD1. CDR3 size: 15 residues. Germline values: CDR1 SGHTA, CDR2 FQGNSA. The CDR3 DNA sequence: TGTTCCAGCAGCACCCCGGGACAGGGGCATACTGAAGCTTTCTTT. Protein product: CSSSTPGQGHTEAFF.

CDR3 amino acids: CASSVLGQGYTDTQYF. The CDR3 bases are TGTGCCAGCAGCGTGTTGGGACAGGGCTATACAGATACGCAGTATTTT. The rearrangement uses TRBV9 and TRBJ2-3; the match to TRBD1 covers 9 bases. Germline assignment: CDR1 SGDLS and CDR2 YYNGEE. V shed 2 bases and J 3 bases; nucleotides not matched to a gene: 7. The CDR3 sequence is 16 residues long. Supplemented by reference TRBV9 and TRBJ2-3, the full variable domain reads DSGVTQTPKHLITATGQRVTLRCSPRSGDLSVYWYQQSLDQGLQFLIQYYNGEERAKGNILERFSAQQFPDLHSELNLSSLELGDSALYFCASSVLGQGYTDTQYFGPGTRLTVL.

The chain recombines TRBV4-3 with TRBJ1-1; the match to TRBD1 covers 7 bases. V was clipped by 4 bases and J by 0 bases; unmatched bases: 11. Per the germline V gene, CDR1 is LGHNA and CDR2 is YSLEER. The CDR3 has 17 amino acids. The CDR3 region has the DNA TGCGCCAGCAGCCCGATGCCTCCGGGACAGTTGAACACTGAAGCTTTCTTT. Protein sequence: CASSPMPPGQLNTEAFF.

The chain combines TRBV4-1 with TRBJ2-3; D uncertain. This CDR3 has 16 residues. The V end lost 0 bases, the J end lost 0 bases, and 10 bases lay between the germline ends. Germline assignment: CDR1 MGHRA and CDR2 YSYEKL. The CDR3 is CASSQDPSVSTDTQYF. Written as DNA, the CDR3 is TGCGCCAGCAGCCAAGATCCAAGCGTTAGCACAGATACGCAGTATTTT.

The chain carries TRBV4-2 and TRBJ2-3, with TRBD2 matching over 7 bases. V lost 0 bases, J lost 2 bases, and 2 bases stayed unmatched. The germline V gene has CDR1 LGHNA and CDR2 YNFKEQ. The CDR3 length is 15 residues. CDR3 in amino acids: CASSQEGTTTDTQYF. In nucleotides, the CDR3 is TGTGCCAGCAGCCAAGAGGGGACTACCACAGATACGCAGTATTTT.

This clone was seen a handful of times. The chain links TRBV29-1 to TRBJ2-6; a possible D gene is TRBD2 (5 bases). V was clipped by 4 bases and J by 2 bases, with 9 bases between them. The CDR3 totals 14 residues. The germline V gene encodes CDR1 SQVTM and CDR2 ANQGSEA. DNA of the CDR3: TGCAGCGTTGTCTCCGGGGCTGGGGCCAACGTCCTGACTTTC. It yields the protein CSVVSGAGANVLTF.

This clone has just one count. The genes are TRBV6-5 and TRBJ2-4; TRBD2 matches at 8 bases. Germline V gene data show CDR1 as MNHEY and CDR2 as SVGAGI. V trimming: 4 bases; J trimming: 7 bases; junction bases outside the gene matches: 9. The CDR3 is made up of 15 amino acids. This CDR3 is CASSSAGAGKNIQYF. In DNA, the CDR3 is TGTGCCAGCAGTTCAGCGGGGGCAGGAAAGAACATTCAGTACTTC.

This chain connects TRBV9 to TRBJ2-2; 9 bases align to TRBD2. CDR1 is SGDLS, CDR2 YYNGEE, per germline. The V gene end was trimmed by 2 bases and the J gene end by 3 bases; junction bases not matched to a gene: 5. This CDR3 contains 16 residues. The CDR3 spells CASSVSGGLYTGELFF. DNA for the CDR3: TGTGCCAGCAGCGTTAGCGGGGGCCTATACACCGGGGAGCTGTTTTTT.